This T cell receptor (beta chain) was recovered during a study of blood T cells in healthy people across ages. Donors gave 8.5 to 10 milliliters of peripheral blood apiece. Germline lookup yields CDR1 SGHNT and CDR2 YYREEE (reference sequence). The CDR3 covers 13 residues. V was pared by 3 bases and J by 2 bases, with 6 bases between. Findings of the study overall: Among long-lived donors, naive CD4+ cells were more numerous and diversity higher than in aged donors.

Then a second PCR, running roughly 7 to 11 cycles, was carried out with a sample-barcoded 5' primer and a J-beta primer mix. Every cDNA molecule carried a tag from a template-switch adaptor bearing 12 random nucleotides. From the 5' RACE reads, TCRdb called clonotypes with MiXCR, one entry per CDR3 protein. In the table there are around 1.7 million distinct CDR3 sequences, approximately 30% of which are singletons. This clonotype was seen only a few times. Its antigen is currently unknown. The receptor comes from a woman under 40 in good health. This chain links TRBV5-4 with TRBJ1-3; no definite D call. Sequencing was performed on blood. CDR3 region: CASSSSAGNTIYF. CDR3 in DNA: TGTGCCAGCAGCTCTTCGGCTGGAAACACCATATATTTT. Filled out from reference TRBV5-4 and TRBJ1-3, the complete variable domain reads ETGVTQSPTHLIKTRGQQVTLRCSSQSGHNTVSWYQQALGQGPQFIFQYYREEENGRGNFPPRFSGLQFPNYSSELNVNALELDDSALYLCASSSSAGNTIYFGEGSWLTVV.